This TCR beta chain was found in a study of cytomegalovirus exposure and HLA in healthy donors. This CDR3 comprises 15 residues. Unmatched junction bases numbered 7, after V lost 3 bases and J lost 6 bases. CDR1 is SGHTA, CDR2 FQGNSA, per germline. PCR used 60 Vbeta primers and 13 Jbeta primers. Method: immunoSEQ multiplex PCR; TCRdb's copy keeps in-frame clones and lacks some. This sample's table reports 150,000 to 200,000 clones. A note on this clone: The antigen is not known.

Study-wide points: It was approximately 150 TCR beta chains that were listed as cytomegalovirus-associated.

The specimen sequenced was PBMCs. The sequence was obtained from a woman aged 60-75 years in good health and CMV-seronegative. The V call is TRBV7-2, the J call TRBJ2-2; 7 bases agree with TRBD1. CDR3 sequence reads: CASSFNRGRAGELFF. For the CDR3, the DNA is TGTGCCAGCAGCTTTAACAGGGGCCGGGCCGGGGAGCTGTTTTTT.